The 22 T cell receptor beta chains given below trace back to one sample, sequenced in a study of cytomegalovirus exposure and HLA in healthy donors (dated by TCRdb to about 2017). Library creation used the immunoSEQ multiplex PCR assay. The multiplex PCR relied on a mix of 60 forward primers for TCR Vbeta segments and 13 reverse primers for TCR Jbeta segments. The table comes from immuneACCESS by way of TCRdb, which keeps in-frame sequences with V and J called. Part of the clones is missing from these tables; in studies checked, under half for an unresolved V gene and the rest for unknown reasons. The sample table records over 100,000 clones; more than 65% of these occur just once. The top ten hold approximately 4.5% of the sample. Sequenced material: PBMCs. Receptor source: a male donor in good health and CMV-seropositive.

V usage is TRBV2 and J usage is TRBJ1-1; D is unclear. The germline CDR1 and CDR2 sequences are SNHLY and FYNNEI. CDR3 length: 14 residues. Trimming took off 4 bases at V and 6 bases at J, with 15 bases between the two ends. CDR3 residues: CASSATRGSAEAFF. CDR3 DNA: TGTGCCAGCAGTGCGACCCGGGGATCCGCTGAAGCTTTCTTT.

This clone was detected only once. This chain links TRBV19 with TRBJ1-4; possible D gene TRBD1, 5 bases. CDR3 length equals 13 residues. Germline V lookup: CDR1 LNHDA, CDR2 SQIVND (reference sequence). V lost 3 bases to trimming and J lost 6 bases, with 8 bases between them. The CDR3 coding sequence is TGTGCCAGTAGTATCGGGGGATATGAAAAACTGTTTTTT. It encodes CASSIGGYEKLFF.

This clone was counted a few times. This rearrangement joins TRBV5-1 to TRBJ2-1, with D maybe TRBD2 (7 bases). The CDR3 loop spans 14 amino acids. The germline V gene encodes CDR1 SGHRS and CDR2 YFSETQ. The germline V and J ends were trimmed by 4 bases and 6 bases, with 14 bases remaining between them. The CDR3 reads CASSDPGGFNEQFF. DNA for the CDR3: TGCGCCAGCAGCGACCCGGGGGGCTTCAATGAGCAGTTCTTC.

This clone came up once. The chain carries TRBV6-6 and TRBJ2-1, with D unresolved. The CDR3 is made up of 12 amino acids. The V end lost 4 bases, the J end lost 6 bases, and 7 bases lay between the germline ends. Germline lookup yields CDR1 MNHNY and CDR2 SVGAGI (reference sequence). In DNA form, the CDR3 reads TGTGCCAGCAGTTCCCACGGCAATGAGCAGTTCTTC. This sequence encodes CASSSHGNEQFF.

CDR3 in amino acids: CASTNRRQALHTDTQYF. The CDR3, as DNA: TGTGCCAGCACAAATCGAAGACAGGCCCTCCACACAGATACGCAGTATTTT. V is TRBV28 and J is TRBJ2-3; the D gene is possibly TRBD1 (6 bases). CDR3 length: 17 residues. Germline V gives CDR1 MDHEN, CDR2 SYDVKM. V was cut by 7 bases and J by 2 bases, with 22 bases left in between. Full variable domain (remainder filled in from reference TRBV28 and TRBJ2-3): DVKVTQSSRYLVKRTGEKVFLECVQDMDHENMFWYRQDPGLGLRLIYFSYDVKMKEKGDIPEGYSVSREKKERFSLILESASTNQTSMYLCASTNRRQALHTDTQYFGPGTRLTVL.

CDR3 DNA: TGTGCCAGCAGCTTAGATCGGGGAGCGGGAGAGACCCAGTACTTC. Translation gives CASSLDRGAGETQYF. J is TRBJ2-5 and V is TRBV7-9; possibly TRBD2 for D (6 bases). CDR1 and CDR2 (germline): SEHNR, FQNEAQ (reference sequence). CDR3 length equals 15 residues. V lost 1 base, J lost 4 bases, and 13 bases lay in between.

The rearrangement joins TRBV2 to TRBJ1-3; possible D gene TRBD1, 5 bases. Trimming took off 7 bases at V and 4 bases at J, with 20 bases between the two ends. The CDR3 consists of 16 residues. From germline, CDR1 is SNHLY and CDR2 FYNNEI. The CDR3 DNA sequence: TGTGCCAGCACCCGTTCGGGCGGGGGATCCGGAAACACCATATATTTT. Translating it yields CASTRSGGGSGNTIYF. Looking up the rest from reference TRBV2 and TRBJ1-3 gives the full variable domain: EPEVTQTPSHQVTQMGQEVILRCVPISNHLYFYWYRQILGQKVEFLVSFYNNEISEKSEIFDDQFSVERPDGSNFTLKIRSTKLEDSAMYFCASTRSGGGSGNTIYFGEGSWLTVV.

The CDR3 nucleotides read TGTGCCAGCAGGGATCGACTAGCGGGGGCTGCGGGTGAGCAGTTCTTC. It codes for CASRDRLAGAAGEQFF. The V call is TRBV2, the J call TRBJ2-1; 12 bases fit TRBD2. CDR3 length: 16 residues. Losses at the gene ends were 6 bases for V and 9 bases for J; bases not matched to a gene: 12. The V gene's germline CDR1 is SNHLY and CDR2 FYNNEI.

Concerning this clone itself: Compared with germline, one end of the junction differs, possibly owing to a read error. The chain uses TRBV7-9 and TRBJ2-6; D is perhaps TRBD1 (6 bases). This CDR3 region has 15 residues. Germline V gene lookup returns CDR1 SEHNR and CDR2 FQNEAQ (reference sequence). CDR3 bases: TGTGCCAGCACCTTAACAGGGCCTGGGGCCAACGGCCTGACTTTC. As protein: CASTLTGPGANGLTF.

Written as DNA, the CDR3 is TGTGCCAGCAGCCAAGATTCGGTTAGCCTGTACCAAGAGACCCAGTACTTC. The encoded protein is CASSQDSVSLYQETQYF. The chain combines TRBV14 with TRBJ2-5; unclear D gene. Germline V gene lookup returns CDR1 SGHDN and CDR2 FVKESK. Trimming stripped 0 bases from V and 0 bases from J, with 14 bases between. The CDR3 has 17 amino acids.

The chain recombines TRBV21-1 with TRBJ2-7; no check of the table's D call, TRBD1, against the DNA was made. TRBV21-1 is a listed pseudogene. This CDR3 has 15 amino acids. CDR3 bases: TGTGCCAGCAGCACGGCCAGACAGAAACACTACGAGCAGTACTTC. Protein product: CASSTARQKHYEQYF.

This clone appeared a single time. The chain recombines TRBV6-5 with TRBJ1-6; 10 bases map to TRBD1. Germline values: CDR1 MNHEY, CDR2 SVGAGI. The CDR3 totals 14 residues. The V and J ends lost 6 bases and 8 bases, in that order; junction bases with no gene match: 4. The CDR3 nucleotides are TGTGCCAGCAGCCGGGACAGGGGATATTCACCCCTCCACTTT. Translating it yields CASSRDRGYSPLHF.

The V call is TRBV5-1, the J call TRBJ1-2, with 9 bases identical to TRBD1. The CDR3 is 14 amino acids. Germline values: CDR1 SGHRS, CDR2 YFSETQ. Germline trimming cut 5 bases from V and 4 bases from J; bases unmatched to any gene: 6. The CDR3 DNA reads TGCGCCAGCAGAAGGGACAGGGTGAGCTATGGCTACACCTTC. As protein: CASRRDRVSYGYTF.

The chain employs TRBV19 and TRBJ1-5; 7 bases match TRBD1. Germline CDR1 LNHDA, CDR2 SQIVND (reference sequence). CDR3 length equals 14 residues. J was trimmed by 7 bases and V by 5 bases; bases with no gene match: 8. DNA of the CDR3: TGTGCCAGTAGTTCCGACAGGGCGGTCCAGCCCCAGCATTTT. Its translation: CASSSDRAVQPQHF. Based on the CDR3 plus reference TRBV19 and TRBJ1-5, the full variable domain is DGGITQSPKYLFRKEGQNVTLSCEQNLNHDAMYWYRQDPGQGLRLIYYSQIVNDFQKGDIAEGYSVSREKKESFPLTVTSAQKNPTAFYLCASSSDRAVQPQHFGDGTRLSIL.

The chain carries TRBV5-4 and TRBJ1-2; 12 nucleotides match TRBD1. Germline trimming cut 3 bases from V and 7 bases from J; bases unmatched to any gene: 4. CDR3 length equals 14 residues. Germline V CDR1 and CDR2: SGHNT, YYREEE (reference sequence). The CDR3 bases are TGTGCCAGCAGCTCCGGGACAGGGGGCTTTGGCTACACCTTC. Translating gives CASSSGTGGFGYTF. The entire variable domain, with the rest obtained from reference TRBV5-4 and TRBJ1-2, is as follows: ETGVTQSPTHLIKTRGQQVTLRCSSQSGHNTVSWYQQALGQGPQFIFQYYREEENGRGNFPPRFSGLQFPNYSSELNVNALELDDSALYLCASSSGTGGFGYTFGSGTRLTVV.

This clone was detected a few times. CDR3 in DNA: TGTGCCAGCAGCTTGGGGGGGGGCCCCAATGAGCAGTTCTTC. Protein sequence: CASSLGGGPNEQFF. The chain is built from TRBV5-6 and TRBJ2-1; D is perhaps TRBD2 (7 bases). V was cut by 0 bases and J by 6 bases, with 10 bases left in between. CDR3 length equals 14 residues. The germline V gene has CDR1 SGHDT and CDR2 YYEEEE.

The chain recombines TRBV7-8 with TRBJ2-7, with TRBD2 identical over 8 bases. Germline CDR1 and CDR2: SGHVS and FQNEAQ. The CDR3 has 16 amino acids. The trim removed 3 bases at V and 4 bases at J, leaving 11 bases unmatched. The CDR3 bases are TGTGCCAGCAGCTTCCGATCTAGGACTAGCAGGTACGAGCAGTACTTC. Translation: CASSFRSRTSRYEQYF.

The chain combines TRBV27 with TRBJ2-7; 7 positions match TRBD2. Trimming cost V 3 bases and J 0 bases; bases outside gene matches: 11. The length of the CDR3 is 17 residues. The germline CDR1 and CDR2 sequences are MNHEY and SMNVEV (reference sequence). Here the CDR3 DNA reads TGTGCCAGCAGTTTTCAGGCCACCCGGGGGGTCTCCTACGAGCAGTACTTC. It is translated as CASSFQATRGVSYEQYF.

This CDR3 is CASKTATDSGTGEQYF. The CDR3 DNA is TGTGCCAGCAAAACTGCTACGGACAGCGGGACGGGAGAGCAGTACTTC. This chain uses TRBV7-8 with TRBJ2-7; D might be TRBD2 (7 bases). This CDR3 spans 16 amino acids. CDR1 and CDR2 from the germline V gene are SGHVS and FQNEAQ. V lost 7 bases and J 7 bases, leaving 26 bases between the germline ends.

There are a few counts of this clone. The chain combines TRBV11-1 with TRBJ1-1; 8 bases match TRBD1. The CDR3 has 13 amino acids. CDR1 is SGHAT, CDR2 FQDESV, per germline (reference sequence). J gave up 5 bases and V 5 bases, and 4 bases lay outside the gene matches. The DNA of the CDR3 is TGTGCCAGCAGCCCCCGACAGGGGACTGAAGCTTTCTTT. Translating gives CASSPRQGTEAFF.

The chain links TRBV7-2 to TRBJ2-7; 7 nucleotides agree with TRBD1. With 3 bases clipped from V and 2 bases from J, the junction kept 7 bases outside the gene matches. Germline loops: CDR1 SGHTA, CDR2 FQGNSA. The CDR3 extends over 15 amino acids. The CDR3 here is CASSFEKGAAYEQYF. The CDR3 coding sequence is TGTGCCAGCAGCTTCGAGAAGGGGGCGGCCTACGAGCAGTACTTC. Full variable domain (outside the CDR3, taken from reference TRBV7-2 and TRBJ2-7): GAGVSQSPSNKVTEKGKDVELRCDPISGHTALYWYRQSLGQGLEFLIYFQGNSAPDKSGLPSDRFSAERTGGSVSTLTIQRTQQEDSAVYLCASSFEKGAAYEQYFGPGTRLTVT.

The J gene is TRBJ2-1, the V gene TRBV18; possible D gene TRBD2, 5 bases. The germline V gene has CDR1 KGHSH and CDR2 LQKENI. CDR3 length: 13 residues. The ends were cut back, 0 bases at V and 11 bases at J, with 11 bases in the middle. The CDR3 is CASSPPGREQQFF. In DNA form, the CDR3 reads TGTGCCAGCTCACCACCGGGGAGAGAGCAGCAGTTCTTC. Together with reference TRBV18 and TRBJ2-1, the CDR3 gives the full variable domain: NAGVMQNPRHLVRRRGQEARLRCSPMKGHSHVYWYRQLPEEGLKFMVYLQKENIIDESGMPKERFSAEFPKEGPSILRIQQVVRGDSAAYFCASSPPGREQQFFGPGTRLTVL.